Below, 5 T cell receptor beta chains from the same sample are listed, as sequenced in a study of OX40 agonist ivuxolimab in advanced cancers. Profiled with immunoSEQ multiplex PCR; TCRdb holds only in-frame clones, not every one. Of approximately 74,000 clones in the sample, approximately 91% were seen once. The sequencing here drew on CD4+ or CD8+ T cells sorted from blood, taken in a trial of the OX40 agonist ivuxolimab. The receptors come from an adult with an advanced solid tumor such as melanoma, head and neck, liver or kidney cancer.

The V and J genes are TRBV10-3 and TRBJ2-2, with 11 nucleotides matching TRBD2. This CDR3 comprises 16 residues. The germline CDR1 and CDR2 sequences are ENHRY and SYGVKD. Unmatched junction bases numbered 5, after V lost 7 bases and J lost 1 base. The CDR3 DNA follows: TGTGCCATCACCACTAGCGGGAGTTTGAACACCGGGGAGCTGTTTTTT. It is translated as CAITTSGSLNTGELFF.

This clone was seen once. The chain is built from TRBV29-1 and TRBJ2-7; D tentatively reads TRBD1 or TRBD2 (6 bases each). The CDR3 is 16 amino acids. V was pared by 0 bases and J by 5 bases, with 20 bases between. In germline, CDR1 is SQVTM, CDR2 ANQGSEA. CDR3 bases: TGCAGCGTTGAAGATCTTAGGGGGGCGAGGTCCAACGAGCAGTACTTC. This codes for CSVEDLRGARSNEQYF.

J is TRBJ1-1 and V is TRBV7-9; D remains ambiguous. CDR1 is SEHNR and CDR2 is FQNEAQ in the germline V gene (reference sequence). Trimming removed 5 bases from V and 7 bases from J, with 14 bases in between. The CDR3 totals 13 residues. CDR3 region: CASSPRNEGEAFF. Here the CDR3 DNA reads TGTGCCAGCAGCCCACGAAACGAGGGTGAAGCTTTCTTT.

This clone was observed once. CDR3 amino acids: CAISESLAGGGTDTQYF. In DNA, the CDR3 is TGTGCCATCAGTGAGTCATTGGCGGGAGGGGGCACAGATACGCAGTATTTT. V and J are TRBV10-3 and TRBJ2-3, with 9 positions matching TRBD2. This CDR3 has 17 amino acids. Germline CDR1 is ENHRY and CDR2 is SYGVKD. V lost 0 bases and J lost 1; bases outside the gene matches: 5.

This clone occurred once. This rearrangement joins TRBV2 to TRBJ1-5; no firm D call. V was trimmed by 6 bases and J by 0 bases, leaving 15 bases between them. Germline V gives CDR1 SNHLY, CDR2 FYNNEI. The CDR3 loop spans 16 amino acids. Here the CDR3 reads CASRVGSGHSNQPQHF. The CDR3 coding sequence is TGTGCCAGCAGGGTGGGAAGTGGGCATAGCAATCAGCCCCAGCATTTT.